Each of the 23 T cell receptor beta chains below was sequenced from the same sample in a study of cytomegalovirus exposure and HLA in healthy donors. It was with 60 Vbeta and 13 Jbeta primers that the PCR ran. Profiled with immunoSEQ multiplex PCR; TCRdb holds only in-frame clones, not every one. The sample shows around 41,000 clones, 60% to 70% of them seen only once. Material for sequencing was PBMCs. These receptors were obtained from a man between 40 and 49 years old in good health and CMV-seronegative.

The V call is TRBV5-6, the J call TRBJ2-7; TRBD1 matches 8 bases. This CDR3 comprises 15 residues. Germline CDR1 and CDR2: SGHDT and YYEEEE. V shed 4 bases and J 1 base; nucleotides not matched to a gene: 7. The CDR3 spells CASSHLWTGSYEQYF. CDR3 nucleotide sequence: TGTGCCAGCAGCCATTTGTGGACAGGGTCCTACGAGCAGTACTTC.

V gene TRBV30 combines with J gene TRBJ2-7; TRBD1 matches 10 bases. Per the germline V gene, CDR1 is GTSNPN and CDR2 is SVGIG (reference sequence). The CDR3 spans 12 residues. J gave up 7 bases and V 4 bases, and 4 bases lay outside the gene matches. The DNA for the CDR3 is TGTGCCTGGACCGGGGACAGGGGAGAGCAGTACTTC. It encodes CAWTGDRGEQYF. The full variable domain, its missing parts supplied by reference TRBV30 and TRBJ2-7, is SQTIHQWPATLVQPVGSPLSLECTVEGTSNPNLYWYRQAAGRGLQLLFYSVGIGQISSEVPQNLSASRPQDRQFILSSKKLLLSDSGFYLCAWTGDRGEQYFGPGTRLTVT.

This clone was counted only a few times. This chain connects TRBV6-1 to TRBJ2-1, with 9 bases identical to TRBD2. The CDR3 contains 15 residues. Looked up from germline, CDR1 is MNHNS and CDR2 is SASEGT. Trimming cost V 2 bases and J 4 bases; bases outside gene matches: 3. The chain's CDR3 is CASSEKAGGYNEQFF. The DNA for the CDR3 is TGTGCCAGCAGTGAAAAGGCGGGGGGGTACAATGAGCAGTTCTTC.

This clone was observed a few times. CDR3 loop: CASSVGGTGNSPLHF. In DNA, the CDR3 is TGTGCCAGCAGCGTAGGGGGCACAGGGAATTCACCCCTCCACTTT. The rearrangement uses TRBV9 and TRBJ1-6, with a possible D match to TRBD1 (6 bases). The germline CDR1 and CDR2 sequences are SGDLS and YYNGEE. V lost 0 bases and J 7 bases, leaving 11 bases between the germline ends. The CDR3 is 15 amino acids.

This chain connects TRBV2 to TRBJ1-6; D is possibly TRBD1 (6 bases). Deletions cut 1 base from V and 0 bases from J, with 22 bases between. This CDR3 is built from 21 residues. The germline V gene encodes CDR1 SNHLY and CDR2 FYNNEI. CDR3 nucleotide sequence: TGTGCCAGCAGTGAAGTTGGGGGGGCTGAAGACCAGGGCTCCTATAATTCACCCCTCCACTTT. Encoded protein: CASSEVGGAEDQGSYNSPLHF.

The gene calls are TRBV11-2 and TRBJ2-7; perhaps TRBD1 as D (5 bases). The CDR3 spans 14 residues. Trimming stripped 2 bases from V and 0 bases from J, with 8 bases between. CDR1 is SGHAT, CDR2 FQNNGV, per germline. The CDR3 reads CASSLSRASYEQYF. CDR3 nucleotide sequence: TGTGCCAGCAGCTTAAGCAGGGCCTCCTACGAGCAGTACTTC. The full variable domain, its missing parts supplied by reference TRBV11-2 and TRBJ2-7, is EAGVAQSPRYKIIEKRQSVAFWCNPISGHATLYWYQQILGQGPKLLIQFQNNGVVDDSQLPKDRFSAERLKGVDSTLKIQPAKLEDSAVYLCASSLSRASYEQYFGPGTRLTVT.

The chain links TRBV19 to TRBJ1-4, with a possible D match to TRBD1 (5 bases). This CDR3 spans 15 amino acids. Trimming shortened V by 6 bases and J by 3 bases, and 14 bases separated the two germline ends. Germline-derived CDR1 and CDR2 are LNHDA and SQIVND (reference sequence). CDR3 region: CASRPPRAANEKLFF. The DNA for the CDR3 is TGTGCCAGTAGACCTCCCAGGGCCGCTAATGAAAAACTGTTTTTT.

V and J are TRBV7-2 and TRBJ2-7; a weak D match, TRBD1 (6 bases). From germline, CDR1 is SGHTA and CDR2 FQGNSA. The length of the CDR3 is 18 residues. Trimming removed 0 bases from V and 0 bases from J, with 18 bases in between. The CDR3 coding sequence is TGTGCCAGCAGCTTAGCGGTGCCCACAGGGACGAGCTCCTACGAGCAGTACTTC. Encoded protein: CASSLAVPTGTSSYEQYF. The full variable domain, in which reference TRBV7-2 and TRBJ2-7 provide the parts outside the CDR3, is GAGVSQSPSNKVTEKGKDVELRCDPISGHTALYWYRQSLGQGLEFLIYFQGNSAPDKSGLPSDRFSAERTGGSVSTLTIQRTQQEDSAVYLCASSLAVPTGTSSYEQYFGPGTRLTVT.

This chain uses TRBV20-1 with TRBJ2-5; no clear D. The CDR3 consists of 11 residues. Trimming took 5 bases from V and 5 from J, leaving 9 bases between them. Per the germline V gene, CDR1 is DFQATT and CDR2 is SNEGSKA (reference sequence). CDR3 amino acids: CSASARETQYF. As DNA, the CDR3 is TGCAGTGCTTCGGCGAGGGAGACCCAGTACTTC.

The gene calls are TRBV4-3 and TRBJ2-6, with TRBD1 matching 9 bases. The CDR3 spans 17 residues. Germline V gives CDR1 LGHNA, CDR2 YSLEER. J gave up 2 bases and V 4 bases, and 6 bases lay outside the gene matches. The CDR3 reads CASSPDRGAPGANVLTF. CDR3 nucleotides: TGCGCCAGCAGCCCGGACAGGGGAGCCCCTGGGGCCAACGTCCTGACTTTC.

The V call is TRBV7-8, the J call TRBJ2-1; D possibly corresponds to TRBD1 (6 bases). This CDR3 has 15 amino acids. Germline CDR1 and CDR2: SGHVS and FQNEAQ. Trimming removed 3 bases from V and 4 bases from J, with 13 bases in between. The CDR3 region has the DNA TGTGCCAGCAGCTTGGGACACCAACCGTACAATGAGCAGTTCTTC. This translates into CASSLGHQPYNEQFF.

The chain is built from TRBV6-5 and TRBJ1-1; no clear D gene. Per germline, CDR1 MNHEY and CDR2 SVGAGI. V was trimmed by 6 bases and J by 2 bases, leaving 10 bases between them. The CDR3 has 13 residues. CDR3 nucleotide sequence: TGTGCCAGCAGGAAGCAGGCCAACACTGAAGCTTTCTTT. Protein sequence: CASRKQANTEAFF.

A few counts support this clone. CDR3 region: CASSSPTLRGPVTEAFF. CDR3 in DNA: TGTGCCAGCAGCTCCCCGACCCTAAGGGGGCCGGTTACTGAAGCTTTCTTT. The chain couples TRBV7-2 to TRBJ1-1, with 7 bases identical to TRBD1. There are 17 residues in the CDR3. The germline V gene has CDR1 SGHTA and CDR2 FQGNSA. After removal of 4 bases from V and 5 bases from J, the junction contained 16 bases not matched to a gene.

CDR3 coding DNA: TGTGCCAGCAGCTTAGCCACTAGCGGGGGACTCGGGCAGTTCTTC. Encoded protein: CASSLATSGGLGQFF. J is TRBJ2-1 and V is TRBV7-9; the match to TRBD2 covers 11 bases. The V segment lost 0 bases and the J segment 12 bases; nucleotides outside the gene matches: 7. Germline V CDR1 and CDR2: SEHNR, FQNEAQ (reference sequence). The CDR3 runs to 15 residues.

This clone was seen a handful of times. V usage is TRBV19 and J usage is TRBJ1-1; tentatively, D is TRBD1 (5 bases). CDR1 LNHDA and CDR2 SQIVND come from the germline V gene (reference sequence). V shed 5 bases and J shed 5 bases, with 9 bases lying between them. CDR3 size: 12 residues. CDR3 coding DNA: TGTGCCAGTAGTGCAGGGTCGACTGAAGCTTTCTTT. It is translated as CASSAGSTEAFF.

V and J are TRBV9 and TRBJ1-2; D possibly corresponds to TRBD1 (5 bases). V lost 2 bases and J 8 bases, leaving 13 bases between the germline ends. In germline, CDR1 is SGDLS, CDR2 YYNGEE. This CDR3 spans 13 amino acids. The CDR3 protein is CASSVLVGAGYTF. Here the CDR3 DNA reads TGTGCCAGCAGCGTCTTAGTTGGGGCGGGCTACACCTTC.

The chain is built from TRBV4-1 and TRBJ2-3, with 10 bases lining up with TRBD1. V shed 4 bases and J 2 bases; nucleotides not matched to a gene: 3. CDR3 length: 15 amino acids. CDR1 and CDR2 (germline): MGHRA, YSYEKL. The CDR3 protein is CASSPDRGPTDTQYF. Written as DNA, the CDR3 is TGCGCCAGCAGCCCAGACAGGGGGCCCACAGATACGCAGTATTTT.

The chain carries TRBV2 and TRBJ1-2, with 7 bases aligning to TRBD1. The CDR3 has 13 residues. V dropped 4 bases and J dropped 5; count of bases not matched to a gene: 4. Germline CDR1 and CDR2: SNHLY and FYNNEI. The CDR3 protein is CASSATGDYGYTF. CDR3 DNA: TGTGCCAGCAGTGCTACAGGGGATTATGGCTACACCTTC.

The V call is TRBV1, the J call TRBJ1-5; TRBD1 is the table's D call, not checked against the DNA. TRBV1 is labeled a pseudogene. The CDR3 is 20 amino acids. The CDR3 protein is CTSSQPPTGLGLWSNQPQHF. Here the CDR3 DNA reads TGCACCAGCAGCCAACCACCGACAGGGTTGGGTCTTTGGAGCAATCAGCCCCAGCATTTT.

The CDR3 here is CASSMAPRAGYGYTF. The CDR3 DNA reads TGTGCCAGTAGTATGGCACCCAGGGCAGGGTATGGCTACACCTTC. This chain connects TRBV19 to TRBJ1-2, with D tentatively TRBD1 (5 bases). The CDR3 runs 15 residues. Germline lookup yields CDR1 LNHDA and CDR2 SQIVND (reference sequence). V gave up 3 bases and J gave up 5 bases, with 16 bases separating them. Full variable domain (missing parts from reference TRBV19 and TRBJ1-2): DGGITQSPKYLFRKEGQNVTLSCEQNLNHDAMYWYRQDPGQGLRLIYYSQIVNDFQKGDIAEGYSVSREKKESFPLTVTSAQKNPTAFYLCASSMAPRAGYGYTFGSGTRLTVV.

In this sample, this clone turned up once. This chain uses TRBV7-6 with TRBJ1-1; D might be TRBD1 (5 bases). The CDR3 loop spans 14 amino acids. The V end lost 6 bases, the J end lost 3 bases, and 14 bases lay between the germline ends. The germline V gene has CDR1 SGHVS and CDR2 FNYEAQ. CDR3 in amino acids: CASSVLPGDTEAFF. The CDR3 DNA reads as TGTGCCAGCAGTGTACTCCCGGGGGACACTGAAGCTTTCTTT.

J is TRBJ2-5 and V is TRBV6-1; D is unclear. Trimming pared 2 bases from V and 6 bases from J, leaving 10 bases between. This CDR3 has 13 residues. Looked up from germline, CDR1 is MNHNS and CDR2 is SASEGT. DNA for the CDR3: TGTGCCAGCAGTGAACGTGCCGAGAAGACCCAGTACTTC. It codes for CASSERAEKTQYF.

The V call is TRBV9, the J call TRBJ2-1; 15 bases align to TRBD2. Germline loops: CDR1 SGDLS, CDR2 YYNGEE. CDR3 length: 15 amino acids. V shed 3 bases and J 12 bases; nucleotides not matched to a gene: 7. This CDR3 is CASSGIPGLAGGQFF. The DNA of the CDR3 is TGTGCCAGCAGCGGGATCCCGGGACTAGCGGGGGGGCAGTTCTTC.